This T cell receptor beta chain is drawn from a study of T-cell memory formation after mild COVID-19. A single record per CDR3 protein comes from TCRdb applying MiXCR to the 5' RACE reads. This sample has under 700,000 distinct CDR3 sequences, with roughly 22% found just once. J gave up 5 bases and V 4 bases, and 17 bases lay outside the gene matches. Germline V gene sequence: CDR1 SGHRS, CDR2 YFSETQ. This CDR3 region has 18 residues. A remark on this clonotype: Its antigen is as yet unknown.

General observations from the study: While clones contracting from day 15 to 85 were balanced between CD4 and CD8, later expanders leaned CD4+.

The specimen sequenced was PBMCs or a T cell subset sorted from them (not recorded which). The genes are TRBV5-1 and TRBJ2-5; 10 positions match TRBD2. The sequence derives from an adult woman who had mild COVID-19 (a few samples of this study predate the infection). Cell type and time point are not known. The CDR3 region has the DNA TGCGCCAGCAGCACCCGTGGCACAGCGGGAGGGCGGGGGGAGACCCAGTACTTC. This translates into CASSTRGTAGGRGETQYF.